This TCR beta chain was recovered during a study of T cell changes during pregnancy in multiple sclerosis. The protocol was immunoSEQ multiplex PCR, while the TCRdb copy is restricted to in-frame clones and leaves out a portion. The sample consists of 60,000 to 90,000 clones, approximately 90% of them appearing once. This CDR3 comprises 12 residues. V dropped 9 bases and J dropped 2 bases, with 9 bases sitting between them. The germline V gene has CDR1 MDHEN and CDR2 SYDVKM. The sequence derives from a female donor in good health, enrolled as a control in a pregnancy study. The V and J genes are TRBV28 and TRBJ2-3; D is perhaps TRBD1 (6 bases). Material: peripheral blood, obtained in the first trimester of pregnancy. The CDR3 spells CASQGNTDTQYF. Here the CDR3 DNA reads TGTGCCAGTCAGGGGAACACAGATACGCAGTATTTT.